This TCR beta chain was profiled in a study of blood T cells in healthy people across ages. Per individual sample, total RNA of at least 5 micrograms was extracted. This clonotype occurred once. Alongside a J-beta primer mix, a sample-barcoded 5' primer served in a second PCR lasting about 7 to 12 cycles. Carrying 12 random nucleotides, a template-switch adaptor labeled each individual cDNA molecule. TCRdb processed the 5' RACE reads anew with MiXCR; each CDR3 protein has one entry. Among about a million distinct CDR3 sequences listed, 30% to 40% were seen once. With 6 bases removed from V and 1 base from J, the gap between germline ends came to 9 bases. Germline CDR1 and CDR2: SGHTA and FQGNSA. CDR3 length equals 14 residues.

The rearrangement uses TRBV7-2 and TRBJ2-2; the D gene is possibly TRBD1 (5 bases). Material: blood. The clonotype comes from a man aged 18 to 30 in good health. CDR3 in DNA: TGTGCCAGCAGGACCACAGGGAACACCGGGGAGCTGTTTTTT. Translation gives CASRTTGNTGELFF.